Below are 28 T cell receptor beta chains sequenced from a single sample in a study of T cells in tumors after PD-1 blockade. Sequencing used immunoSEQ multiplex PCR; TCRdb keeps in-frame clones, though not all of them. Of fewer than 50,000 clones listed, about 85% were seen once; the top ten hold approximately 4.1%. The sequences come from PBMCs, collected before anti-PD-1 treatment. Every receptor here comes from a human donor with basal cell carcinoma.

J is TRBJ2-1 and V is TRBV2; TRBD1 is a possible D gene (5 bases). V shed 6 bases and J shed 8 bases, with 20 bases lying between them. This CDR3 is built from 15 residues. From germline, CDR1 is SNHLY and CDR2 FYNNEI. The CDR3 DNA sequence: TGTGCCAGCAGCGGTCACGGACAAGGACCCGATGAGCAGTTCTTC. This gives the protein CASSGHGQGPDEQFF.

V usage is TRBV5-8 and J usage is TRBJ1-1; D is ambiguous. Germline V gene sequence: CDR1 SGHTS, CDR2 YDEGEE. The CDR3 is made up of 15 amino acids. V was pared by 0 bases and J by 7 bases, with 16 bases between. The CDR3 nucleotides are TGTGCCAGCAGCTTGGCCGGGTCTGGGGTTGGTGAAGCTTTCTTT. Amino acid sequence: CASSLAGSGVGEAFF.

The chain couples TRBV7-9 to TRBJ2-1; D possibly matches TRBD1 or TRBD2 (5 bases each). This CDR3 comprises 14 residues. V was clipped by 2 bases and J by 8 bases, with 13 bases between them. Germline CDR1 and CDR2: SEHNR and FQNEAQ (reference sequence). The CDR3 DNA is TGTGCCAGCAGCTTAAAGGGGCAGGGAGATGAGCAGTTCTTC. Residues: CASSLKGQGDEQFF.

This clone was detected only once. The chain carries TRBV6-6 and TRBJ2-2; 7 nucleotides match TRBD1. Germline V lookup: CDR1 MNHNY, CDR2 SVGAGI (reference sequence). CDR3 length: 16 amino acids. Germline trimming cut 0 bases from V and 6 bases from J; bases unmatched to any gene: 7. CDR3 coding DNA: TGTGCCAGCAGTTACTCCACCCTGACAGGGCCCGGGGAGCTGTTTTTT. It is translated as CASSYSTLTGPGELFF.

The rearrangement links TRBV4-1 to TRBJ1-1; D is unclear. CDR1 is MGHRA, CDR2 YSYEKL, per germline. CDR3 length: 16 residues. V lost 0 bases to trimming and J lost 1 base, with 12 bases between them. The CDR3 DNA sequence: TGCGCCAGCAGCCAAGATAGGTTATTTGGGAACACTGAAGCTTTCTTT. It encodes CASSQDRLFGNTEAFF.

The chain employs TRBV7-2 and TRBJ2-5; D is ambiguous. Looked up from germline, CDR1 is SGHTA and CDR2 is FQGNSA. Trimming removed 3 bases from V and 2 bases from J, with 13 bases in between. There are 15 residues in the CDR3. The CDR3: CASSFDGRPQETQYF. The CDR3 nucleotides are TGTGCCAGCAGCTTTGACGGCAGGCCACAAGAGACCCAGTACTTC. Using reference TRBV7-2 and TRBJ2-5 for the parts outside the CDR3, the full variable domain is GAGVSQSPSNKVTEKGKDVELRCDPISGHTALYWYRQSLGQGLEFLIYFQGNSAPDKSGLPSDRFSAERTGGSVSTLTIQRTQQEDSAVYLCASSFDGRPQETQYFGPGTRLLVL.

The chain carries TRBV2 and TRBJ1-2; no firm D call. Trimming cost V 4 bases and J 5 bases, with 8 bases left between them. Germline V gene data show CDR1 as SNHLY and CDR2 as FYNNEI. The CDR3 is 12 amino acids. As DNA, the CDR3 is TGTGCCAGCAGTGGAGATACTTATGGCTACACCTTC. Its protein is CASSGDTYGYTF.

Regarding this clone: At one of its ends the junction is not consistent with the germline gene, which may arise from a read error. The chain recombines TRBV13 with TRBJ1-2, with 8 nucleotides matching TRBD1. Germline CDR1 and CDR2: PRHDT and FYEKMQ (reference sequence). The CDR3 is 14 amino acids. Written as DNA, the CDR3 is TGTGCCAGCAGCCTAGGACAGGGTTCTTATGGCTACACCTTC. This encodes CASSLGQGSYGYTF.

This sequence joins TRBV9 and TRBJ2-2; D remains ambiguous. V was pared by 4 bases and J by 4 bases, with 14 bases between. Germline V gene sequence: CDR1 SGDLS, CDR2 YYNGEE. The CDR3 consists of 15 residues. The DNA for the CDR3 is TGTGCCAGCAGCCCTCGGACCGCCGGCACCGGGGAGCTGTTTTTT. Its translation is CASSPRTAGTGELFF.

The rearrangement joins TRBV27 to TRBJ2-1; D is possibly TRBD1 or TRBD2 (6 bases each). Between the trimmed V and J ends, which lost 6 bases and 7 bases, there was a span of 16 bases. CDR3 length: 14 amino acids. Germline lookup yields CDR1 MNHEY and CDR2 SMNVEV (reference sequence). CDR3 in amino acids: CASSRWGASNEQFF. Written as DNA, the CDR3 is TGTGCCAGCAGCAGATGGGGGGCGTCTAATGAGCAGTTCTTC.

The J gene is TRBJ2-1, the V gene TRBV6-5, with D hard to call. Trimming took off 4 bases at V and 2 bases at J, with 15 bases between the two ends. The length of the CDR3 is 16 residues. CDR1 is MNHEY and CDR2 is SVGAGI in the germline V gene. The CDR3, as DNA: TGTGCCAGCAGTTTTACGTTGGGGTCCGCCTACAATGAGCAGTTCTTC. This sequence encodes CASSFTLGSAYNEQFF.

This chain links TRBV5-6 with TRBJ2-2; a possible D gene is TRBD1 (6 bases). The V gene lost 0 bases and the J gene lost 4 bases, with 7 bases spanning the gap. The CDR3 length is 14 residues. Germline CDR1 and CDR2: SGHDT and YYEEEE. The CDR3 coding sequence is TGTGCCAGCAGCTTGGACAGGGCCACCGGGGAGCTGTTTTTT. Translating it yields CASSLDRATGELFF.

CDR3 in DNA: TGTGCCAGCTCACCGTCTAGCGGGCGAGCAGATACGCAGTATTTT. Translation: CASSPSSGRADTQYF. The chain has TRBV18 and TRBJ2-3; 8 positions agree with TRBD2. J was trimmed by 4 bases and V by 3 bases; bases with no gene match: 6. The CDR3 is made up of 15 amino acids. Per germline, CDR1 KGHSH and CDR2 LQKENI.

The CDR3 coding sequence is TGTGCCTGGAGTGTCCCGACAGGGGGATATAGTCAGCCCCAGCATTTT. This encodes CAWSVPTGGYSQPQHF. V is TRBV30 and J is TRBJ1-5, with 9 bases fitting TRBD1. V was clipped by 0 bases and J by 6 bases; unmatched bases: 9. The length of the CDR3 is 16 residues. CDR1 GTSNPN and CDR2 SVGIG come from the germline V gene (reference sequence).

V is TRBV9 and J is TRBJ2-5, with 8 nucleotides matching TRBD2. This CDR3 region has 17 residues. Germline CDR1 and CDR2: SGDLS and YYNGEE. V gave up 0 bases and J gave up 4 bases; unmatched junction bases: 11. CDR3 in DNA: TGTGCCAGCAGCGTAGGAAGCGGGGGAACCCCCGCAGAGACCCAGTACTTC. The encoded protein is CASSVGSGGTPAETQYF.

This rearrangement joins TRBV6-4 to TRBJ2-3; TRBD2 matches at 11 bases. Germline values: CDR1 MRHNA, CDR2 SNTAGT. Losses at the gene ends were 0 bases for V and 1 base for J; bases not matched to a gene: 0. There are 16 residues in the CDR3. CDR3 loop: CASSDSSGGGTDTQYF. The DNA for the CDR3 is TGTGCCAGCAGTGACTCTAGCGGGGGGGGCACAGATACGCAGTATTTT.

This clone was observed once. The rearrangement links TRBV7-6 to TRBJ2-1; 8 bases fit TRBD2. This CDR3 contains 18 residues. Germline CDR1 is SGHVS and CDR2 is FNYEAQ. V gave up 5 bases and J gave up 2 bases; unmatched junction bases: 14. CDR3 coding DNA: TGTGCCAGCAGCATAGACCCGGGGGGGTCAAGCCCCTACAATGAGCAGTTCTTC. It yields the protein CASSIDPGGSSPYNEQFF. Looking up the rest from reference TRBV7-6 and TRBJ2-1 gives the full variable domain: GAGVSQSPRYKVTKRGQDVALRCDPISGHVSLYWYRQALGQGPEFLTYFNYEAQQDKSGLPNDRFSAERPEGSISTLTIQRTEQRDSAMYRCASSIDPGGSSPYNEQFFGPGTRLTVL.

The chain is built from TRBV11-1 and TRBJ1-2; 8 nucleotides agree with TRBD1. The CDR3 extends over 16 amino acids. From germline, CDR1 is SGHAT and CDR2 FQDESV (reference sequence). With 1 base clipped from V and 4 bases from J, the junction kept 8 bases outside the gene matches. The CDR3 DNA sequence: TGTGCCAGCAGCTTAGATCCCCAGGGGGCGATCTATGGCTACACCTTC. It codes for CASSLDPQGAIYGYTF. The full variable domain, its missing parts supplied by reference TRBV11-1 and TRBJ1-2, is EAEVAQSPRYKITEKSQAVAFWCDPISGHATLYWYRQILGQGPELLVQFQDESVVDDSQLPKDRFSAERLKGVDSTLKIQPAELGDSAMYLCASSLDPQGAIYGYTFGSGTRLTVV.

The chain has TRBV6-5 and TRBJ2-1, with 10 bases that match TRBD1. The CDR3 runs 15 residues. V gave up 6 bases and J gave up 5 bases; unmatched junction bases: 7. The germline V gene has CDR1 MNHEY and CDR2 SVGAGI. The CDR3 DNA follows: TGTGCCAGCAGCCCCGCCGGGACAGGGGACAATGAGCAGTTCTTC. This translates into CASSPAGTGDNEQFF.

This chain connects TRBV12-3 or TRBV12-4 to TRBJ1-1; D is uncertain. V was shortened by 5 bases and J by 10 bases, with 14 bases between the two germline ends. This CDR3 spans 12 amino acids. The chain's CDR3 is CASSDSKARAFF. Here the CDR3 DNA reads TGTGCCAGCAGTGATAGTAAGGCGCGAGCTTTCTTT.

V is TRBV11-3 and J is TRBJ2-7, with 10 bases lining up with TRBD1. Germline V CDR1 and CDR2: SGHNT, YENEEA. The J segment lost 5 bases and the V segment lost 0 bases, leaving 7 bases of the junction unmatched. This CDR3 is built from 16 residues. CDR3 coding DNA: TGTGCCAGCAGCTTAGAGCCGGGACAGGGGAGCCACGAGCAGTACTTC. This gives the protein CASSLEPGQGSHEQYF. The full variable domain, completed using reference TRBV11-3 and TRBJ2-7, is EAGVVQSPRYKIIEKKQPVAFWCNPISGHNTLYWYLQNLGQGPELLIRYENEEAVDDSQLPKDRFSAERLKGVDSTLKIQPAELGDSAVYLCASSLEPGQGSHEQYFGPGTRLTVT.

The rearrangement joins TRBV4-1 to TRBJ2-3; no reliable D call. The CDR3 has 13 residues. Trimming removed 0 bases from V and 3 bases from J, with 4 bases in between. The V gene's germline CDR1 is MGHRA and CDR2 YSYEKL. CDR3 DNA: TGCGCCAGCAGCCAAGATCCGACAGATACGCAGTATTTT. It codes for CASSQDPTDTQYF.

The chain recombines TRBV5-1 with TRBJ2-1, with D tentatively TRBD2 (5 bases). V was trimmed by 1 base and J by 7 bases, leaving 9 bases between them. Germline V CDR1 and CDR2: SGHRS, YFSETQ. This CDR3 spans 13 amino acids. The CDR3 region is CASSLIPGNEQFF. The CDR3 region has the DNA TGCGCCAGCAGCTTGATCCCGGGAAATGAGCAGTTCTTC.

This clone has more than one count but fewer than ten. The CDR3 sequence is CASSFGALTVDEQYF. In nucleotides, the CDR3 is TGTGCCAGCAGTTTCGGCGCTTTGACAGTCGACGAGCAGTACTTC. This chain links TRBV6-5 with TRBJ2-7; a possible D gene is TRBD1 (5 bases). Germline CDR1 and CDR2: MNHEY and SVGAGI. V lost 4 bases and J lost 5, with 18 bases in between. The CDR3 covers 15 residues.

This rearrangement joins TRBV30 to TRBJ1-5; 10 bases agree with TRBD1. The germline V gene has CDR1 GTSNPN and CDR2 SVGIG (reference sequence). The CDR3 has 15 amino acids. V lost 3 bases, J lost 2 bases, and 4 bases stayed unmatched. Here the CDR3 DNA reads TGTGCCTGGAGCAACGGACAGGGGGGCAATCAGCCCCAGCATTTT. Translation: CAWSNGQGGNQPQHF.

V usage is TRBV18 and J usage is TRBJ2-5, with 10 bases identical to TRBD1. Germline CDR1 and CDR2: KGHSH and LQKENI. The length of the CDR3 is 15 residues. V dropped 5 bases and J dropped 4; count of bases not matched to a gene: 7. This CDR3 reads CASSFPGQGSETQYF. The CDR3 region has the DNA TGTGCCAGCTCATTTCCGGGACAGGGGTCAGAGACCCAGTACTTC. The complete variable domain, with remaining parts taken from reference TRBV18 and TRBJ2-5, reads NAGVMQNPRHLVRRRGQEARLRCSPMKGHSHVYWYRQLPEEGLKFMVYLQKENIIDESGMPKERFSAEFPKEGPSILRIQQVVRGDSAAYFCASSFPGQGSETQYFGPGTRLLVL.

CDR3 nucleotide sequence: TGCGCCAGCAGCTTACAGCGGAATGAGCAGTTCTTC. Translated: CASSLQRNEQFF. J is TRBJ2-1 and V is TRBV5-1; D is perhaps TRBD2 (5 bases). CDR1 is SGHRS and CDR2 is YFSETQ in the germline V gene. Trimming shortened V by 2 bases and J by 7 bases, and 7 bases separated the two germline ends. The CDR3 totals 12 residues.

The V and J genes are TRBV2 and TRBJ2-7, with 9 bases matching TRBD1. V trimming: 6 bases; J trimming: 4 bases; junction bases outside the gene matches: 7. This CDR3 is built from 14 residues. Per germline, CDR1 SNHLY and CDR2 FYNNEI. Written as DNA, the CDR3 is TGTGCCAGCAGGGGACAGGGTCGGGGATACGAGCAGTACTTC. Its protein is CASRGQGRGYEQYF.